This TCR beta chain came from a study of T-cell memory formation after mild COVID-19. CDR1 SGHKS and CDR2 YYEKEE come from the germline V gene (reference sequence). V dropped 0 bases and J dropped 0; count of bases not matched to a gene: 2. CDR3 length: 15 residues. TCRdb re-called the 5' RACE reads with MiXCR, one entry per CDR3 protein. The table lists about 180,000 distinct CDR3 sequences, 16% of them singletons. This rearrangement joins TRBV5-5 to TRBJ2-7; the match to TRBD2 covers 8 bases. Sequencing used PBMCs or a T cell subset sorted from them (not recorded which). The clonotype was recovered from an adult woman who had mild COVID-19 (a few samples of this study predate the infection). Cell type and time point are not known. CDR3 bases: TGTGCCAGCAGCTTGGCACTAGCGGTCTCCTACGAGCAGTACTTC. Encoded protein: CASSLALAVSYEQYF.